This T cell receptor beta chain is from a study of blood T cell repertoires in COVID-19. From germline, CDR1 is SGHRS and CDR2 YFSETQ. The CDR3 covers 13 residues. Trimming cost V 1 base and J 1 base, with 5 bases left between them. In the authors' workflow: By means of reference gene primer amplification, nucleated cell counts were estimated. Profiled with immunoSEQ multiplex PCR; TCRdb holds only in-frame clones, not every one. V and J calls and clone size are those listed in that table; D and trimming were worked out from the DNA. Of more than 150,000 clones listed, roughly 86% were seen once; the top ten hold about 7.3%.

The receptor was isolated from a man between 50 and 59 years old with active or convalescent COVID-19. The chain links TRBV5-1 to TRBJ1-2; the D is unclear. The sequenced material came from peripheral blood. The CDR3 sequence is CASSLSYNYGYTF. CDR3 bases: TGCGCCAGCAGCTTGAGCTATAACTATGGCTACACCTTC.